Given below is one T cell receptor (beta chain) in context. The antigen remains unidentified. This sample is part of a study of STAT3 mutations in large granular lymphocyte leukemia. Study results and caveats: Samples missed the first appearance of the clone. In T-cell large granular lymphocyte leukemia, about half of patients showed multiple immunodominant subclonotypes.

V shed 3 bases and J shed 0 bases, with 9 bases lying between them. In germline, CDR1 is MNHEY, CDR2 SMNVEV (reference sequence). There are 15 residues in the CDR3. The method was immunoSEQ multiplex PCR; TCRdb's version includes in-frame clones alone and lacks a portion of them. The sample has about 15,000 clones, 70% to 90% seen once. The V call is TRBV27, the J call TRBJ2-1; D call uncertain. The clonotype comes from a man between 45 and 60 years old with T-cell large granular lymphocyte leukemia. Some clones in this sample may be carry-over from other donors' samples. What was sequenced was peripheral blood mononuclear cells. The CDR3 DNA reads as TGTGCCAGCAGTTTTGTAAGGAGCTCCTACAATGAGCAGTTCTTC. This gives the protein CASSFVRSSYNEQFF.